The clone carrying this T cell receptor beta chain was observed once. In the authors' workflow: Quantification of nucleated cells was approximated via reference gene primer amplification. Only in-frame clones appear in the TCRdb table, and some are missing; sequencing was by immunoSEQ multiplex PCR. V, J and clone size reflect that table, while D and trimming were determined from the DNA. The table includes 68,000 or so clones, about three quarters detected once. The data stem from a study of blood T cell repertoires in COVID-19. Across the whole study: Material from acute and convalescent COVID-19 was sourced from the United States, Italy and Spain. Sources were T cells, B-cell-depleted T cells, or PBMCs; the material itself was cDNA or gDNA.

Germline CDR1 is MNHEY and CDR2 is SVGEGT. V was clipped by 5 bases and J by 5 bases; unmatched bases: 9. The CDR3 runs to 17 residues. The sequence was obtained from a human donor in a cohort sampled during active COVID-19. The sample comprised peripheral blood. The chain couples TRBV6-2 or TRBV6-3 to TRBJ2-1; 13 positions match TRBD2. CDR3 bases: TGTGCCAGCAGTGACGGACTAGCGGGAGTCGTTAACAATGAGCAGTTCTTC. The encoded protein is CASSDGLAGVVNNEQFF.